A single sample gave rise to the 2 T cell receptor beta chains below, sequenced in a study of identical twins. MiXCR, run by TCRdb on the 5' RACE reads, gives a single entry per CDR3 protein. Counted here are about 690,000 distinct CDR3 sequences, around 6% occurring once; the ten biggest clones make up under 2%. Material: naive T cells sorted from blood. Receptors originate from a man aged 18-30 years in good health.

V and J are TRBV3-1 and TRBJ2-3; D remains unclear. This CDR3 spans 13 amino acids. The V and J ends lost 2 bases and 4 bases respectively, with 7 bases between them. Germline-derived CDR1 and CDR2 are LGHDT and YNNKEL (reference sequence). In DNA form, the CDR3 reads TGTGCCAGCAGCCAACGGGTCGCAGATACGCAGTATTTT. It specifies CASSQRVADTQYF.

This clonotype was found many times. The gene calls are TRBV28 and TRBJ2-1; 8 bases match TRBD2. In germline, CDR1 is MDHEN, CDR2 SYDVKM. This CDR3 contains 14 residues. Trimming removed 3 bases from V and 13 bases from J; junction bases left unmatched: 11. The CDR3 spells CASSLSVAGYQQFF. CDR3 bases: TGTGCCAGCAGTTTGTCGGTAGCGGGGTATCAACAGTTCTTC.